This entry is about one T cell receptor beta chain. Its antigen is unidentified. The CDR3 runs to 14 residues. V lost 2 bases and J lost 3, with 10 bases in between. Germline V gene lookup returns CDR1 MNHEY and CDR2 SVGAGI. This sample stems from a study of cytomegalovirus exposure and HLA in healthy donors. For the study at large: In a previous analysis, some 110 million unique TCR beta sequences were found from roughly 180 million T cells. The study placed less than 90% of its roughly 400 genotyped donors in the Caucasian-associated ancestry cluster. General study results and limits: Analyses of presence/absence relied on an assumption of roughly uniform sequencing depth across donors. A later analysis reportedly found fewer N-insertions in an Asian-associated ancestry cluster than the roughly 670-donor mean.

The primer mix had 60 Vbeta and 13 Jbeta primers. The assay was immunoSEQ multiplex PCR, and TCRdb's table has in-frame clones only and misses some. The sample comprises 55,000 or so clones, about 80% of which are singletons, and around 1.5% rests with the top ten. Sequenced sample: PBMCs. The receptor was isolated from a female donor in good health and CMV-seronegative. V gene TRBV6-5 combines with J gene TRBJ1-2; D ambiguous. CDR3 region: CASSYNRLHYGYTF. The CDR3 nucleotides read TGTGCCAGCAGTTACAATCGACTGCACTATGGCTACACCTTC.